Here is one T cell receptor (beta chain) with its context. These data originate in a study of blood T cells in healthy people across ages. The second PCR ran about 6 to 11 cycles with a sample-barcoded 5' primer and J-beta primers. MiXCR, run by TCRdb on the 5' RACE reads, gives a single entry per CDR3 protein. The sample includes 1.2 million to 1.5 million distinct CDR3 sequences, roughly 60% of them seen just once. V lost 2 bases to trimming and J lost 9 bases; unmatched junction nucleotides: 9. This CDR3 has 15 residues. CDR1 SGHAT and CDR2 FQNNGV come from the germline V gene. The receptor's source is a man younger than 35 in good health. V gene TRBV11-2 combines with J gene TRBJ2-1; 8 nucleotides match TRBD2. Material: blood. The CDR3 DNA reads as TGTGCCAGCAGCTTAAAAGCGGGAGTAGCGGTTGAGCAGTTCTTC. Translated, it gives CASSLKAGVAVEQFF.